These 9 T cell receptor beta chains share one sample of origin, sequenced in a study of blood T cell repertoires in COVID-19. Using immunoSEQ multiplex PCR, the repertoire was profiled, and TCRdb retains in-frame clones only, with some absent. The sample records a few hundred thousand clones, roughly 88% being singletons. The sample comprised PBMCs or T cells enriched from blood (not recorded which). Source of these receptors: a woman aged 25 to 39 who had recovered from COVID-19.

This clone was recorded only once. The chain links TRBV14 to TRBJ2-1; D remains ambiguous. The CDR3 has 14 residues. Germline loops: CDR1 SGHDN, CDR2 FVKESK. V was cut by 3 bases and J by 1 base, with 7 bases left in between. CDR3 sequence (DNA): TGTGCCAGCAGCCACGGCGGTTCCTACAATGAGCAGTTCTTC. Protein product: CASSHGGSYNEQFF.

The chain combines TRBV6-4 with TRBJ2-1; D is perhaps TRBD2 (6 bases). Per the germline V gene, CDR1 is MRHNA and CDR2 is SNTAGT. This CDR3 has 15 residues. V lost 2 bases and J lost 5, with 13 bases in between. The CDR3 nucleotides are TGTGCCAGCAGTGACGGGGACTCCCGCCACAATGAGCAGTTCTTC. Translating it yields CASSDGDSRHNEQFF.

This chain connects TRBV9 to TRBJ2-5; the D gene is possibly TRBD1 (5 bases). Germline V gene lookup returns CDR1 SGDLS and CDR2 YYNGEE. V was cut by 2 bases and J by 5 bases, with 16 bases left in between. The CDR3 is 15 amino acids. The CDR3 nucleotides are TGTGCCAGCAGCGTCGACCTCTACCCAGGGGAGACCCAGTACTTC. The encoded protein is CASSVDLYPGETQYF. The variable domain in full, completed from reference TRBV9 and TRBJ2-5, reads DSGVTQTPKHLITATGQRVTLRCSPRSGDLSVYWYQQSLDQGLQFLIQYYNGEERAKGNILERFSAQQFPDLHSELNLSSLELGDSALYFCASSVDLYPGETQYFGPGTRLLVL.

The genes are TRBV6-4 and TRBJ2-3; 9 bases are a match to TRBD2. V shed 6 bases and J 0 bases; nucleotides not matched to a gene: 4. CDR3 length: 15 amino acids. Germline V gives CDR1 MRHNA, CDR2 SNTAGT. CDR3 protein: CASRTSGHSTDTQYF. CDR3 DNA: TGTGCCAGCAGGACTAGCGGACATAGCACAGATACGCAGTATTTT.

Only one count was recorded for this clone. The V and J genes are TRBV15 and TRBJ2-1, with TRBD2 identical over 8 bases. The germline CDR1 and CDR2 sequences are LNHNV and YYDKDF (reference sequence). This CDR3 region has 17 residues. The ends lost 5 bases at V and 2 bases at J; junction bases unmatched: 11. CDR3 sequence (DNA): TGTGCCACCAGCCCCACGGGAGGGAGAGCAACCTACAATGAGCAGTTCTTC. Translation gives CATSPTGGRATYNEQFF.

The chain employs TRBV18 and TRBJ2-5; 11 nucleotides match TRBD2. V lost 3 bases, J lost 2 bases, and 11 bases stayed unmatched. CDR1 and CDR2 (germline): KGHSH, LQKENI. The length of the CDR3 is 18 residues. This CDR3 reads CASSPLVSGTSGQETQYF. CDR3 DNA sequence: TGTGCCAGCTCACCGCTAGTCTCCGGGACTAGCGGACAAGAGACCCAGTACTTC.

V gene TRBV7-9 combines with J gene TRBJ1-2; D ambiguous. CDR1 is SEHNR, CDR2 FQNEAQ, per germline (reference sequence). The length of the CDR3 is 14 residues. With 5 bases removed from V and 6 bases from J, the gap between germline ends came to 16 bases. The CDR3 reads CASSRFIAQDGYTF. The CDR3 region has the DNA TGTGCCAGCAGCCGCTTTATTGCGCAGGATGGCTACACCTTC.

V gene TRBV27 combines with J gene TRBJ1-2; D unclear. V lost 4 bases and J 2 bases, leaving 17 bases between the germline ends. The V gene's germline CDR1 is MNHEY and CDR2 SMNVEV (reference sequence). This CDR3 has 16 amino acids. The CDR3 DNA follows: TGTGCCAGCAGTTCCATACCGGACTCAGACAACTATGGCTACACCTTC. Translation gives CASSSIPDSDNYGYTF.

CDR3 DNA: TGTGCCGGGGCGGCCTCCTTGATCAGAGGTTATGGCTACACCTTC. Amino acid sequence: CAGAASLIRGYGYTF. The V gene is TRBV7-9, the J gene TRBJ1-2; TRBD1 is a possible D gene (5 bases). Germline V CDR1 and CDR2: SEHNR, FQNEAQ (reference sequence). This CDR3 has 15 residues. V was shortened by 11 bases and J by 5 bases, with 24 bases between the two germline ends.